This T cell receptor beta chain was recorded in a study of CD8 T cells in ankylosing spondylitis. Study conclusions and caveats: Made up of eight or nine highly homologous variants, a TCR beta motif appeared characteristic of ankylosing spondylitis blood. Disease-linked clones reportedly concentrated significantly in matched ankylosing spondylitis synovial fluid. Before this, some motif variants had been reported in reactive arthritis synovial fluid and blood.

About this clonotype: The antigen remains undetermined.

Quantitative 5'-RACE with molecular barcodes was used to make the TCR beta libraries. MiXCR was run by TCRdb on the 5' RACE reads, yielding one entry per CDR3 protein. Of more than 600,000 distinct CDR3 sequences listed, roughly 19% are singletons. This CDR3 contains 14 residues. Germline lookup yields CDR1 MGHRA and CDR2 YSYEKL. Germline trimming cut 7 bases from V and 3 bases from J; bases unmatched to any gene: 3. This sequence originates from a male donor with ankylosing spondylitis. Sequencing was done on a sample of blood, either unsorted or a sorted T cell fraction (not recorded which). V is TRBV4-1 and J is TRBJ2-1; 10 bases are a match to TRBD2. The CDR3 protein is CASKTSGDYNEQFF. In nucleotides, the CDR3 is TGCGCCAGCAAAACTAGCGGGGACTACAATGAGCAGTTCTTC.